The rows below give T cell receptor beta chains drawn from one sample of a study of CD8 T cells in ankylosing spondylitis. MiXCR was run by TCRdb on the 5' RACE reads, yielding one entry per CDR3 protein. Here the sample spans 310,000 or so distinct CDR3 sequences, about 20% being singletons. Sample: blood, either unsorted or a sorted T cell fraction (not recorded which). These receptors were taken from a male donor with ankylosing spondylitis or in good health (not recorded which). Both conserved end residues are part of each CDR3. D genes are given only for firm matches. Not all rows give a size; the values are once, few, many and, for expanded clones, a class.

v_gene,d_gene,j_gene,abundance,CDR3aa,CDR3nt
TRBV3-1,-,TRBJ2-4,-,CASSQGSLGIQYF,TGTGCCAGCAGCCAAGGATCGTTGGGCATTCAGTACTTC
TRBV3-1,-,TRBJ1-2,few,CASSPTPRAMLYGYTF,TGTGCCAGCAGCCCGACCCCTAGGGCGATGTTATATGGCTACACCTTC
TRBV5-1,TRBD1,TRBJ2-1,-,CASSSVRTGGGNEQFF,TGCGCCAGCAGCTCAGTTCGGACAGGGGGAGGCAATGAGCAGTTCTTC
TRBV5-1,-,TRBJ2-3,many,CASSRRIADTQYF,TGCGCCAGCAGCCGCAGGATAGCAGATACGCAGTATTTT
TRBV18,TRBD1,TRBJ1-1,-,CASRTRDSMNTEAFF,TGTGCCAGCCGGACCCGGGACAGCATGAACACTGAAGCTTTCTTT
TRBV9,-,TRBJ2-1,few,CASSRQPLNNEQFF,TGTGCCAGCAGCCGACAGCCTCTTAACAATGAGCAGTTCTTC
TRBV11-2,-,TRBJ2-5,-,CASSRWGEETQYF,TGTGCCAGCAGTCGGTGGGGGGAAGAGACCCAGTACTTC
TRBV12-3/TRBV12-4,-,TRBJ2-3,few,CASSRTLMDTDTQYF,TGTGCCAGCAGTCGGACTCTTATGGACACAGATACGCAGTATTTT
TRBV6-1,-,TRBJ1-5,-,CASKQGTQPQHF,TGTGCCAGCAAACAGGGTACCCAGCCCCAGCATTTT
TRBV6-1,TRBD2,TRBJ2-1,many,CASSDQTSAYNEQFF,TGTGCCAGCAGCGACCAGACTAGCGCCTACAATGAGCAGTTCTTC
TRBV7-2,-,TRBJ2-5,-,CASRSGRLGTQYF,TGTGCCAGCAGGAGTGGCCGACTAGGGACCCAGTACTTC
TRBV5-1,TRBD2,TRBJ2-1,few,CASSGTSGRSYNEQFF,TGCGCCAGCAGCGGGACTAGCGGGAGATCCTACAATGAGCAGTTCTTC
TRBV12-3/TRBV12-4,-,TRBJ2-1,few,CASSYRVDYNEQFF,TGTGCCAGCAGTTACCGTGTGGACTACAATGAGCAGTTCTTC
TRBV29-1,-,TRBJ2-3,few,CSVDNGGTDTQYF,TGCAGCGTGGACAATGGGGGCACAGATACGCAGTATTTT
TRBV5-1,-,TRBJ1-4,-,CASSLNPTNEKLFF,TGCGCCAGCAGCTTGAATCCAACTAATGAAAAACTGTTTTTT
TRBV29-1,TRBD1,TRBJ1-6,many,CSAGQDSPLHF,TGCAGCGCTGGACAGGATTCACCCCTCCACTTT
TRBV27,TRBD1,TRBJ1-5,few,CASSAGQGGQPQHF,TGTGCCAGCAGTGCGGGACAGGGTGGTCAGCCCCAGCATTTT
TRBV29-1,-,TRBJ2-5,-,CSIETPISQTQYF,TGCAGCATTGAAACCCCAATATCTCAAACCCAGTACTTC
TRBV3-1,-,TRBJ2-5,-,CASSQDPGLETQYF,TGTGCCAGCAGCCAAGATCCGGGGTTGGAGACCCAGTACTTC
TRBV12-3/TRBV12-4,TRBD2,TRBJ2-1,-,CASSFAPGGSAANEQFF,TGTGCCAGCAGTTTTGCGCCTGGCGGGAGCGCCGCCAATGAGCAGTTCTTC
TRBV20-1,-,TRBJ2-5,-,CSASSETQYF,TGCAGTGCTAGTTCTGAGACCCAGTACTTC
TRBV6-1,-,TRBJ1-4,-,CASNTGSQSGKLFF,TGTGCCAGCAACACCGGGTCCCAAAGCGGGAAACTGTTTTTT
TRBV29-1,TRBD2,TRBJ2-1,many,CSVDSGSSYNEQFF,TGCAGCGTTGATAGCGGGAGCTCCTACAATGAGCAGTTCTTC
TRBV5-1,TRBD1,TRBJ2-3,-,CASSRYGTGRRVDTQYF,TGCGCCAGCAGCCGATACGGGACAGGGAGGAGAGTAGATACGCAGTATTTT
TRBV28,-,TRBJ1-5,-,CASSFGNGRPQHF,TGTGCCAGCAGTTTCGGTAACGGGCGGCCCCAGCATTTT
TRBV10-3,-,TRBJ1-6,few,CAINRAYNSPLHF,TGTGCCATCAACAGGGCCTATAATTCACCCCTCCACTTT
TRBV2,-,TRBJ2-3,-,CASRRDGEGTDTQYF,TGTGCCAGCCGAAGGGACGGTGAAGGCACAGATACGCAGTATTTT
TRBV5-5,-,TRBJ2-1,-,CASSSITSYNEQFF,TGTGCCAGCAGCTCCATAACTAGTTACAATGAGCAGTTCTTC
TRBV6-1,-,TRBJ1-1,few,CASTSSTNTEAFF,TGTGCCAGCACCTCCTCTACGAACACTGAAGCTTTCTTT
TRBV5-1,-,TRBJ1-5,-,CASSLELDQPQHF,TGCGCCAGCAGCTTGGAGCTGGATCAGCCCCAGCATTTT
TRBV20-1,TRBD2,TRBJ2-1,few,CSARDSRGGAKDEQFF,TGCAGTGCTAGAGATTCACGCGGGGGGGCCAAGGATGAGCAGTTCTTC
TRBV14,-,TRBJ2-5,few,CASSQDHTEGQETQYF,TGTGCCAGCAGCCAAGATCATACGGAGGGACAAGAGACCCAGTACTTC
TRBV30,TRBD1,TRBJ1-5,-,CAWSPGQGGNQPQHF,TGTGCCTGGAGTCCCGGACAGGGGGGCAATCAGCCCCAGCATTTT
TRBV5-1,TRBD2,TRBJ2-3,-,CASSLEGLAGVTDTQYF,TGCGCCAGCAGCTTGGAAGGACTAGCGGGAGTCACAGATACGCAGTATTTT
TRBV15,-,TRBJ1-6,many,CATSRDTGTLNSPLHF,TGTGCCACCAGCAGGGATACCGGGACACTTAATTCACCCCTCCACTTT
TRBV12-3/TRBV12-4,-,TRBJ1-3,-,CASSLFIQDSGNTIYF,TGTGCCAGCAGTTTATTTATCCAGGACTCTGGAAACACCATATATTTT
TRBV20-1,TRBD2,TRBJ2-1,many,CSAAASSGRDEQFF,TGCAGTGCAGCGGCGAGTAGCGGGAGGGATGAGCAGTTCTTC
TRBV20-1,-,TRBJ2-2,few,CSAGGTATGELFF,TGCAGTGCAGGGGGGACAGCAACCGGGGAGCTGTTTTTT
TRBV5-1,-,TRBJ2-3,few,CASSLAWTATDTQYF,TGCGCCAGCAGCTTGGCGTGGACAGCCACAGATACGCAGTATTTT
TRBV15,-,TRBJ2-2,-,CATKMALATGELFF,TGTGCCACCAAGATGGCCCTTGCCACCGGGGAGCTGTTTTTT
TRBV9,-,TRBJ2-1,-,CTSSVAGYEQFF,TGTACCAGCAGCGTAGCTGGCTATGAGCAGTTCTTC
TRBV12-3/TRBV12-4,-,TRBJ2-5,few,CASSTGGASSETQYF,TGTGCCAGCAGCACCGGAGGGGCCTCCAGTGAGACCCAGTACTTC
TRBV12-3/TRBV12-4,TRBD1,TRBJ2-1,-,CASSLGQEQFF,TGTGCCAGCAGTTTGGGACAGGAGCAGTTCTTC
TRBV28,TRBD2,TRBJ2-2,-,CASSLPTSGRDNTGELFF,TGTGCCAGCAGTTTGCCCACTAGCGGGAGGGATAACACCGGGGAGCTGTTTTTT
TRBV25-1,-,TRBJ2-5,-,CASSEFRISPGEETQYF,TGTGCCAGCAGTGAATTTAGGATCTCTCCGGGCGAAGAGACCCAGTACTTC
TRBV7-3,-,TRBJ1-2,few,CASSLRAGAENYGYTF,TGTGCCAGCAGCTTAAGGGCGGGGGCGGAAAACTATGGCTACACCTTC
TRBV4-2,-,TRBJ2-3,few,CASSQDRRGGTGTDTQYF,TGTGCCAGCAGCCAAGATCGAAGGGGGGGAACAGGCACAGATACGCAGTATTTT
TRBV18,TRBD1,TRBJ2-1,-,CASSLRDRGWNEQFF,TGTGCCAGCTCCCTCCGGGACAGGGGATGGAATGAGCAGTTCTTC
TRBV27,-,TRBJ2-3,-,CASSFAAVATDTQYF,TGTGCCAGCAGTTTCGCGGCGGTAGCGACAGATACGCAGTATTTT
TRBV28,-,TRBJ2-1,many,CASMSTNEQFF,TGTGCCAGCATGAGCACCAATGAGCAGTTCTTC
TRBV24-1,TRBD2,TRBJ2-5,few,CATGLMGGGLQETQYF,TGTGCCACCGGACTTATGGGCGGGGGGCTTCAAGAGACCCAGTACTTC
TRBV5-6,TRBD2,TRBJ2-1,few,CASSFLRSGSSYNEQFF,TGTGCCAGCAGCTTTCTCCGAAGCGGGAGCTCCTACAATGAGCAGTTCTTC
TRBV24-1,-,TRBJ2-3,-,CATSDWRDSSTDTQYF,TGTGCCACCAGTGATTGGAGGGACTCCAGCACAGATACGCAGTATTTT
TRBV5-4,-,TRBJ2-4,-,CASSLEGDKNIQYF,TGTGCCAGCAGCTTGGAGGGTGACAAAAACATTCAGTACTTC
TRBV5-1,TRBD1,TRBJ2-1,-,CASSSGQGKDEQFF,TGCGCCAGCAGCAGCGGACAGGGAAAAGATGAGCAGTTCTTC